This TCR beta chain emerged from a study of T-cell memory formation after mild COVID-19. Study summary: The two donors had largely donor-specific TCR clusters.

Regarding the study as a whole: Researchers found some responding clones in pre-infection memory, a sign that cross-reactive memory joined. Clones which contracted sat mainly in CM and EM if CD4+, and in EMRA if CD8+.

This clonotype was counted only a few times. The antigen remains undetermined. Germline CDR1 SGHRS, CDR2 YFSETQ. V lost 0 bases and J lost 11, with 9 bases in between. This CDR3 has 12 residues. Using constant-segment primers, 5'RACE produced TCR alpha and TCR beta cDNA libraries carrying sample barcodes and UMIs. TCRdb used MiXCR to reprocess the 5' RACE reads, holding one entry per CDR3 protein. Found here are 250,000 to 350,000 distinct CDR3 sequences, around 15% of them singletons; the top ten hold 20% to 25%. The genes are TRBV5-1 and TRBJ2-4; D unresolved. The specimen sequenced was PBMCs or a T cell subset sorted from them (not recorded which). This clonotype was obtained from a young man who had mild COVID-19 (a few samples of this study predate the infection). Cell type and time point are not known. This CDR3 is CASSLDINVQYF. The CDR3 DNA sequence: TGCGCCAGCAGCTTGGACATTAATGTTCAGTACTTC.